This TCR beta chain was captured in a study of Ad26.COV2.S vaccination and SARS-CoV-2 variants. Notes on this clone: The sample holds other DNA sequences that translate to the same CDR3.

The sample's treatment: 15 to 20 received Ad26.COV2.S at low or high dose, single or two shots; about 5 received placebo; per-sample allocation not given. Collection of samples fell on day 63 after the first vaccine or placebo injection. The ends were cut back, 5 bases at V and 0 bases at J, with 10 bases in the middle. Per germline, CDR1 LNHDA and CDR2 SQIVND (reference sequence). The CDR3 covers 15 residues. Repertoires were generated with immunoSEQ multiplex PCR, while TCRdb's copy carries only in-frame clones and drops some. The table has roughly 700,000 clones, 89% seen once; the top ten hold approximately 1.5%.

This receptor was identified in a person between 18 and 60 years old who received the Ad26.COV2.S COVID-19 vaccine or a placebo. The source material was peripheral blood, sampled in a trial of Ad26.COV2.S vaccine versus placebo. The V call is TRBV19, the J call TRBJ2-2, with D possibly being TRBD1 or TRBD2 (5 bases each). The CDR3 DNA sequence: TGTGCCAGTAGTCGGGACCGCGCGAACACCGGGGAGCTGTTTTTT. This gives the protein CASSRDRANTGELFF.